Below, 3 T cell receptor beta chains from the same sample are listed, as sequenced in a study of shared clonotypes between healthy human individuals. The repertoire was sequenced with immunoSEQ multiplex PCR; TCRdb's copy has only in-frame clones and lacks some. The data show 2 million to 3 million clones, 93% seen once. Material: naive CD4+ T cells from PBMCs. Subset noted: CD45RA+ positively selected. The receptor set was obtained from a young man in good health. Some clones in this sample may be carry-over from other donors' samples.

The J gene is TRBJ1-2, the V gene TRBV7-8, with D possibly being TRBD1 (5 bases). Germline V gene sequence: CDR1 SGHVS, CDR2 FQNEAQ. The CDR3 runs 14 residues. Trimming shortened V by 1 base and J by 6 bases, and 12 bases separated the two germline ends. The CDR3 here is CASSLGGRVNGYTF. CDR3 DNA sequence: TGTGCCAGCAGCTTAGGAGGCAGGGTTAATGGCTACACCTTC.

The chain joins TRBV7-3 to TRBJ2-7; 7 nucleotides agree with TRBD2. The V gene's germline CDR1 is SGHTA and CDR2 FQGTGA. V shed 3 bases, J shed 5 bases, and the junction held 10 bases outside the gene matches. CDR3 length: 15 residues. CDR3 coding DNA: TGTGCCAGCAGCTTCGGCGGGAGTGAAAGTAACGAGCAGTACTTC. Translating it yields CASSFGGSESNEQYF.

The chain links TRBV7-3 to TRBJ1-1; no clear D. Trimming removed 4 bases from V and 5 bases from J, with 11 bases in between. Per the germline V gene, CDR1 is SGHTA and CDR2 is FQGTGA. This CDR3 comprises 13 residues. The CDR3 protein is CASSSGRRTEAFF. DNA of the CDR3: TGTGCCAGCAGCTCCGGGAGGAGGACTGAAGCTTTCTTT.